A selection of T cell receptor beta chains follows, all from one sample in a study of T cells after yellow fever vaccination. Using its own MiXCR run on the 5' RACE reads, TCRdb lists one record per CDR3 protein. The sample shows about 4,800 distinct CDR3 sequences, more than 7.5% of them seen only once. The source was PBMCs, either bulk or a sorted T-cell subset (CD4+, CD8+, memory, or dextramer-sorted; not recorded which), collected 15 days after the yellow fever booster vaccination. The origin of the receptors is a man aged 30 to 45 who received the YFV17D yellow fever vaccine. Both conserved end residues are part of each CDR3. The D gene is left open where the match is weak. The size field is filled for only some rows; it gives once, few, many or a size class.

clone_size	v_call	d_call	j_call	cdr3_aa	cdr3_nt
NA	TRBV11-2	NA	TRBJ2-7	CASSSLGRQESYEQYF	TGTGCCAGCAGCTCCTTAGGGCGACAGGAGTCCTACGAGCAGTACTTC
many	TRBV6-2/TRBV6-3	TRBD1	TRBJ2-6	CASGPGQGVPGANVLTF	TGTGCCAGCGGTCCGGGACAGGGAGTACCTGGGGCCAACGTCCTGACTTTC
large	TRBV12-3/TRBV12-4	NA	TRBJ2-1	CASRDDSPEQFF	TGTGCCAGCAGGGACGATTCTCCTGAGCAGTTCTTC
medium-sized	TRBV5-1	NA	TRBJ2-1	CASSLGVYNEQFF	TGCGCCAGCAGCTTGGGAGTATACAATGAGCAGTTCTTC
medium-sized	TRBV6-2/TRBV6-3	TRBD2	TRBJ2-1	CASRTPLAGMSNEQFF	TGTGCCAGCAGGACCCCACTAGCGGGAATGAGTAATGAGCAGTTCTTC
medium-sized	TRBV28	TRBD2	TRBJ2-7	CASSRLTSGRVLGKEQYF	TGTGCCAGCAGCCGATTGACTAGCGGGAGGGTCCTGGGTAAGGAGCAGTACTTC
medium-sized	TRBV27	NA	TRBJ2-1	CASSRDFWSDNEQFF	TGTGCCAGCAGCCGCGATTTTTGGTCCGACAATGAGCAGTTCTTC
many	TRBV20-1	TRBD2	TRBJ2-1	CSARDNLGTSGRPPNEQFF	TGCAGTGCTAGAGATAACCTAGGGACTAGCGGGAGGCCACCCAATGAGCAGTTCTTC
medium-sized	TRBV10-1	NA	TRBJ2-7	CASSEGSGNSYEQYF	TGCGCCAGCAGTGAGGGGTCAGGTAATTCCTACGAGCAGTACTTC
NA	TRBV12-3/TRBV12-4	NA	TRBJ2-7	CGSRSFYEQYF	TGTGGCAGCAGGTCCTTCTACGAGCAGTACTTC
medium-sized	TRBV27	TRBD2	TRBJ2-1	CASSIGLAGNEQFF	TGTGCCAGCAGCATCGGACTAGCCGGGAATGAGCAGTTCTTC
medium-sized	TRBV3-1	NA	TRBJ2-3	CASSLPGASTDTQYF	TGTGCCAGCAGCCTCCCTGGGGCAAGCACAGATACGCAGTATTTT
NA	TRBV4-2	NA	TRBJ2-1	CASSQVSAGARSEQFF	TGTGCCAGCAGCCAAGTATCCGCGGGGGCAAGGAGTGAGCAGTTCTTC
medium-sized	TRBV29-1	NA	TRBJ2-1	CSVESGRRDEQFF	TGCAGCGTTGAGTCCGGGAGAAGGGATGAGCAGTTCTTC
NA	TRBV3-1	NA	TRBJ1-5	CACCKQVNWTQHF	TGTGCCTGCTGCAAGCAGGTCAATTGGACACAGCATTTT
medium-sized	TRBV3-1	NA	TRBJ1-4	CASSLIGGRNEKLFF	TGTGCCAGCAGCCTAATCGGGGGGCGGAATGAAAAACTGTTTTTT
medium-sized	TRBV6-6	TRBD1	TRBJ2-3	CASGDRGSTDTQYF	TGTGCCAGCGGGGACAGGGGAAGCACAGATACGCAGTATTTT
many	TRBV7-2	NA	TRBJ2-4	CASSLAGLKNIQYF	TGTGCCAGCAGCTTAGCAGGGCTCAAAAACATTCAGTACTTC
medium-sized	TRBV2	NA	TRBJ2-3	CASRVGSTDTQYF	TGTGCCAGCAGAGTCGGTTCCACAGATACGCAGTATTTT
medium-sized	TRBV5-4	NA	TRBJ2-7	CASSLVGSDEQYF	TGTGCCAGCAGCTTGGTAGGGTCGGACGAGCAGTACTTC
medium-sized	TRBV20-1	TRBD2	TRBJ2-3	CSADSGISTDTQYF	TGCAGTGCTGATAGCGGGATTAGCACAGATACGCAGTATTTT
many	TRBV11-2	TRBD2	TRBJ2-1	CASSLGLDNEQFF	TGTGCCAGCAGCTTGGGACTAGATAATGAGCAGTTCTTC
medium-sized	TRBV29-1	NA	TRBJ1-1	CSVERDLDTEAFF	TGCAGCGTTGAAAGGGATTTGGACACTGAAGCTTTCTTT
medium-sized	TRBV7-8	TRBD1	TRBJ1-2	CASSLEETGQGSYGYTF	TGTGCCAGCAGCTTAGAGGAAACGGGACAGGGCTCTTATGGCTACACCTTC
many	TRBV7-2	NA	TRBJ1-3	CASSPTGGGNTIYF	TGTGCCAGCAGCCCGACAGGTGGTGGAAACACCATATATTTT
medium-sized	TRBV2	NA	TRBJ2-1	CASQKIPHEGMQFF	TGTGCCAGCCAAAAAATACCGCATGAGGGGATGCAGTTCTTC
medium-sized	TRBV18	NA	TRBJ2-1	CASSPWTAHEQFF	TGTGCCAGCTCACCATGGACAGCTCATGAGCAGTTCTTC
medium-sized	TRBV19	NA	TRBJ2-2	CASSSSGPNGELFF	TGTGCCAGTAGTTCCTCGGGCCCCAATGGGGAGCTGTTTTTT
medium-sized	TRBV6-5	NA	TRBJ2-3	CASTFLGTQYF	TGTGCCAGCACCTTCCTGGGTACGCAGTATTTT
medium-sized	TRBV12-3/TRBV12-4	NA	TRBJ2-2	CASSLRVSNTGELFF	TGTGCCAGCAGTTTACGGGTCTCGAACACCGGGGAGCTGTTTTTT
medium-sized	TRBV10-3	NA	TRBJ2-3	CAISDLAPSTDTQYF	TGTGCCATCAGTGATCTAGCGCCAAGCACAGATACGCAGTATTTT
medium-sized	TRBV10-3	TRBD1	TRBJ2-1	CAIRTGTGGHNEQFF	TGTGCCATCAGAACCGGGACAGGGGGTCACAATGAGCAGTTCTTC
medium-sized	TRBV28	NA	TRBJ1-5	CASSGPDQPQHF	TGTGCCAGCAGTGGGCCCGATCAGCCCCAGCATTTT